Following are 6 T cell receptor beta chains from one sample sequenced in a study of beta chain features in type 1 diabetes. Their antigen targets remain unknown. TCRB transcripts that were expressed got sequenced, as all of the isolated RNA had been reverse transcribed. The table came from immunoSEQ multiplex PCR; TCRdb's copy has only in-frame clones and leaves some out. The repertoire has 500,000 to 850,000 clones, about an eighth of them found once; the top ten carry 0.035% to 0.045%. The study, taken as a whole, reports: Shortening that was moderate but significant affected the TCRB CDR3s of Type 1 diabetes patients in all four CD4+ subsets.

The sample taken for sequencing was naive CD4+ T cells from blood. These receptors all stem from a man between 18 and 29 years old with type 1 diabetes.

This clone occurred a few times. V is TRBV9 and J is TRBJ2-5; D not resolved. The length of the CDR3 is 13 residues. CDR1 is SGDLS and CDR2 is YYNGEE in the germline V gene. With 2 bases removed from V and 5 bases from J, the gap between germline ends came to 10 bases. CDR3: CASSVSVGETQYF. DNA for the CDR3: TGTGCCAGCAGCGTTTCGGTCGGGGAGACCCAGTACTTC.

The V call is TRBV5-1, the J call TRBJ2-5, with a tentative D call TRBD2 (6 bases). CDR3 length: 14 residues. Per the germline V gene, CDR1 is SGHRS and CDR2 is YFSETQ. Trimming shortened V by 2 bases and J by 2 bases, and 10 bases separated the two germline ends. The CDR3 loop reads CASSFSSAQETQYF. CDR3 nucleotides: TGCGCCAGCAGCTTTTCTAGCGCTCAAGAGACCCAGTACTTC.

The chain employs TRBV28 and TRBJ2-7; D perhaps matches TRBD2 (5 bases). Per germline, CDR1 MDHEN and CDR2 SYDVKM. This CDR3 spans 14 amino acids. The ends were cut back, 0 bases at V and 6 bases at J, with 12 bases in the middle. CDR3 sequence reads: CASSLWQRAGEQYF. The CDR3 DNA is TGTGCCAGCAGTTTATGGCAGAGGGCAGGCGAGCAGTACTTC.

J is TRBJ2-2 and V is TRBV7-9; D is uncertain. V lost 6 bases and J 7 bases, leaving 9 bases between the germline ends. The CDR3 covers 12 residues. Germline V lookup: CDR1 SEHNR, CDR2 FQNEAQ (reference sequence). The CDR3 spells CASSQVNGELFF. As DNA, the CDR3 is TGTGCCAGCAGTCAAGTGAACGGGGAGCTGTTTTTT.

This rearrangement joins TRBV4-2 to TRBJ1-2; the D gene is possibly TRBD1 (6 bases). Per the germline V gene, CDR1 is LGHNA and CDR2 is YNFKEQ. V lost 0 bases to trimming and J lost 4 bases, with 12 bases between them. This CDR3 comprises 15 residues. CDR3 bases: TGTGCCAGCAGCCAAGAAGGGGGGCAAGGCTATGGCTACACCTTC. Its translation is CASSQEGGQGYGYTF.

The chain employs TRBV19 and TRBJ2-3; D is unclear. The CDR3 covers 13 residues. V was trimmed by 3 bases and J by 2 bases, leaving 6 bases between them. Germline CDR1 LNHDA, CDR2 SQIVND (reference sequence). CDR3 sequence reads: CASSIAATDTQYF. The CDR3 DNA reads TGTGCCAGTAGTATCGCGGCCACAGATACGCAGTATTTT.